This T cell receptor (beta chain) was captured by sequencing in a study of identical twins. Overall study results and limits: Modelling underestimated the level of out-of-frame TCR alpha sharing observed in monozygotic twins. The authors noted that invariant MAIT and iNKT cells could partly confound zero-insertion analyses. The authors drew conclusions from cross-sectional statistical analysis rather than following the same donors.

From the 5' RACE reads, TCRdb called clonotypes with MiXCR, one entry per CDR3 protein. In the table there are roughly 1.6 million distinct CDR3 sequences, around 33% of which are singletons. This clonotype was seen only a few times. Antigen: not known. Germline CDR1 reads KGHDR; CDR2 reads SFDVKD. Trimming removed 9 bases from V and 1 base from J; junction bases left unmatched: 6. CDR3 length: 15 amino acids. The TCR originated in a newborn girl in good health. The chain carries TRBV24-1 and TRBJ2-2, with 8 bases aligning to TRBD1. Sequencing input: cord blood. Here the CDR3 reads CATLPGTGNTGELFF. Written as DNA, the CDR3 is TGTGCCACCCTGCCCGGGACAGGGAACACCGGGGAGCTGTTTTTT.